A single sample is the source of the 30 T cell receptor beta chains below, sequenced in a study of shared clonotypes between healthy human individuals. Assay: immunoSEQ multiplex PCR; the TCRdb copy retains only in-frame clones and omits some. The repertoire includes some 2.4 million clones, roughly 93% of them detected once, and around 0.37% sits in the top ten. The sequenced sample was naive CD4+ T cells from PBMCs. Subset here: CD45RA+ positively selected. These receptors originate from a man between 18 and 29 years old in good health. Some clones in this sample may be carry-over from other donors' samples.

This clone has just one count. The rearrangement links TRBV15 to TRBJ1-1, with D possibly TRBD1 on 5 matching bases. CDR1 LNHNV and CDR2 YYDKDF come from the germline V gene (reference sequence). This CDR3 contains 15 residues. V was clipped by 0 bases and J by 4 bases, with 12 bases between them. The CDR3 sequence: CATSRDWGVGTEAFF. The CDR3 nucleotides read TGTGCCACCAGCAGAGATTGGGGGGTAGGCACTGAAGCTTTCTTT.

The genes are TRBV28 and TRBJ2-5; 11 bases are a match to TRBD2. Germline CDR1 and CDR2: MDHEN and SYDVKM. The CDR3 spans 15 residues. The V and J ends lost 6 bases and 5 bases, in that order; junction bases with no gene match: 8. CDR3 amino acids: CASRALAGGSETQYF. Written as DNA, the CDR3 is TGTGCCAGCAGGGCTCTAGCGGGAGGATCCGAGACCCAGTACTTC. The variable domain in full, with the rest retrieved from reference TRBV28 and TRBJ2-5, is DVKVTQSSRYLVKRTGEKVFLECVQDMDHENMFWYRQDPGLGLRLIYFSYDVKMKEKGDIPEGYSVSREKKERFSLILESASTNQTSMYLCASRALAGGSETQYFGPGTRLLVL.

The rearrangement joins TRBV2 to TRBJ2-5; TRBD1 matches at 8 bases. Unmatched junction bases numbered 4, after V lost 2 bases and J lost 2 bases. There are 15 residues in the CDR3. Germline CDR1 is SNHLY and CDR2 is FYNNEI. The CDR3 coding sequence is TGTGCCAGCAGTGAATCGCGACAGGGGCAAGAGACCCAGTACTTC. This codes for CASSESRQGQETQYF.

The V gene is TRBV21-1, the J gene TRBJ2-3; the table gives TRBD1 as D, unverified against the DNA. TRBV21-1 corresponds to a pseudogene. The CDR3 is 11 amino acids. The CDR3 is CAKTGTDTQYF. Written as DNA, the CDR3 is TGTGCCAAAACAGGCACAGATACGCAGTATTTT.

The rearrangement links TRBV28 to TRBJ2-6; 9 bases align to TRBD1. From germline, CDR1 is MDHEN and CDR2 SYDVKM. With 5 bases clipped from V and 9 bases from J, the junction kept 14 bases outside the gene matches. This CDR3 has 17 residues. The CDR3 bases are TGTGCCAGCAGTCCCCTCCCCGGACAGGGGACCGGCAACGTCCTGACTTTC. Amino acids: CASSPLPGQGTGNVLTF.

V usage is TRBV6-6 and J usage is TRBJ1-3; D perhaps matches TRBD1 (6 bases). Germline CDR1 MNHNY, CDR2 SVGAGI (reference sequence). The V end was cut by 7 bases, the J end by 0 bases, with 13 bases between. There are 15 residues in the CDR3. CDR3 protein: CASKGQSHSGNTIYF. CDR3 DNA sequence: TGTGCCAGCAAAGGACAGTCTCACTCTGGAAACACCATATATTTT.

The chain employs TRBV9 and TRBJ2-3; D call uncertain. V was shortened by 2 bases and J by 0 bases, with 10 bases between the two germline ends. The CDR3 contains 15 residues. Per the germline V gene, CDR1 is SGDLS and CDR2 is YYNGEE. The CDR3 protein is CASSVEPASTDTQYF. The CDR3 DNA follows: TGTGCCAGCAGCGTGGAACCCGCTAGCACAGATACGCAGTATTTT.

This clone has a handful of counts. Other nucleotide sequences from this sample produce the same CDR3. The V gene is TRBV9, the J gene TRBJ2-1, with 8 bases identical to TRBD2. J gave up 2 bases and V 0 bases, and 1 base lay outside the gene matches. Per germline, CDR1 SGDLS and CDR2 YYNGEE. CDR3 length equals 15 residues. Here the CDR3 DNA reads TGTGCCAGCAGCGTAGGGACTAGCCCCTACAATGAGCAGTTCTTC. It is translated as CASSVGTSPYNEQFF.

This chain uses TRBV19 with TRBJ2-2, with 8 bases lining up with TRBD2. Germline CDR1 is LNHDA and CDR2 is SQIVND (reference sequence). The V gene end was trimmed by 5 bases and the J gene end by 2 bases; junction bases not matched to a gene: 10. The CDR3 spans 17 residues. The CDR3, as DNA: TGTGCCAGTAGTCCCTTAGCGGGAATGAAAAACACCGGGGAGCTGTTTTTT. Amino acid sequence: CASSPLAGMKNTGELFF. The variable domain in full, completed from reference TRBV19 and TRBJ2-2, reads DGGITQSPKYLFRKEGQNVTLSCEQNLNHDAMYWYRQDPGQGLRLIYYSQIVNDFQKGDIAEGYSVSREKKESFPLTVTSAQKNPTAFYLCASSPLAGMKNTGELFFGEGSRLTVL.

The J gene is TRBJ1-2, the V gene TRBV5-4; tentative D call: TRBD1 (5 bases). Trimming shortened V by 4 bases and J by 4 bases, and 14 bases separated the two germline ends. The CDR3 has 14 amino acids. CDR1 and CDR2 from the germline V gene are SGHNT and YYREEE (reference sequence). CDR3 loop: CASSPRQGGYGYTF. The CDR3 coding sequence is TGTGCCAGCAGCCCTCGGCAGGGAGGCTATGGCTACACCTTC.

This clone was detected once. This rearrangement joins TRBV5-1 to TRBJ1-2, with D possibly TRBD1 on 6 matching bases. CDR1 is SGHRS, CDR2 YFSETQ, per germline. The CDR3 is made up of 15 amino acids. The germline V and J ends were trimmed by 1 base and 3 bases, with 13 bases remaining between them. The CDR3 nucleotides are TGCGCCAGCAGCTTGTCTACAGGGTCGGACTATGGCTACACCTTC. Translating it yields CASSLSTGSDYGYTF.

This sequence joins TRBV6-1 and TRBJ2-7, with 9 bases aligning to TRBD2. Losses at the gene ends were 5 bases for V and 6 bases for J; bases not matched to a gene: 11. The CDR3 contains 15 residues. Germline V gene lookup returns CDR1 MNHNS and CDR2 SASEGT. In DNA form, the CDR3 reads TGTGCCAGCAGTCTGGGGGGTAGCGGGGGAACCGAGCAGTACTTC. It is translated as CASSLGGSGGTEQYF.

This clone was recorded once. The sample holds other DNA sequences that translate to the same CDR3. The rearrangement joins TRBV5-6 to TRBJ1-1, with 7 bases aligning to TRBD1. The CDR3 sequence is 15 residues long. Germline CDR1 reads SGHDT; CDR2 reads YYEEEE. Germline trimming cut 3 bases from V and 0 bases from J; bases unmatched to any gene: 5. The CDR3 protein is CASSSGGRMNTEAFF. CDR3 nucleotide sequence: TGTGCCAGCAGCTCAGGGGGGAGAATGAACACTGAAGCTTTCTTT.

V usage is TRBV28 and J usage is TRBJ2-5; TRBD2 matches at 7 bases. The germline CDR1 and CDR2 sequences are MDHEN and SYDVKM. The CDR3 is made up of 15 amino acids. The ends lost 2 bases at V and 5 bases at J; junction bases unmatched: 8. In DNA form, the CDR3 reads TGTGCCAGCAGTTTAGTAAGCGGGGCGTGGGAGACCCAGTACTTC. Its protein is CASSLVSGAWETQYF.

About this clone: This specimen includes other DNA sequences encoding the same CDR3. The chain has TRBV19 and TRBJ2-1, with 11 bases aligning to TRBD2. The CDR3 runs to 15 residues. V lost 3 bases to trimming and J lost 4 bases; unmatched junction nucleotides: 2. Germline V lookup: CDR1 LNHDA, CDR2 SQIVND (reference sequence). CDR3 DNA sequence: TGTGCCAGTAGTATTGGGACTAGCGGATACAATGAGCAGTTCTTC. This translates into CASSIGTSGYNEQFF.

The chain recombines TRBV15 with TRBJ1-5; D possibly corresponds to TRBD1 (6 bases). Germline CDR1 and CDR2: LNHNV and YYDKDF (reference sequence). This CDR3 has 15 residues. V was clipped by 1 base and J by 4 bases, with 11 bases between them. Here the CDR3 DNA reads TGTGCCACCAGCAGAGTAAGCGACAGGAATCAGCCCCAGCATTTT. Protein product: CATSRVSDRNQPQHF.

This clone was observed a few times. The chain links TRBV7-9 to TRBJ1-1, with 7 nucleotides matching TRBD1. The germline gives CDR1 SEHNR, CDR2 FQNEAQ (reference sequence). The length of the CDR3 is 14 residues. With V trimmed by 5 bases and J by 5 bases, 8 bases remained unmatched. Here the CDR3 reads CASSPGGYGTEAFF. The CDR3 DNA reads TGTGCCAGCAGCCCAGGGGGGTATGGGACTGAAGCTTTCTTT.

The chain employs TRBV9 and TRBJ1-5, with no clear D. The V gene's germline CDR1 is SGDLS and CDR2 YYNGEE. The CDR3 length is 17 residues. V was clipped by 1 base and J by 7 bases, with 21 bases between them. CDR3 DNA sequence: TGTGCCAGCAGCGTATTCCCCCCCCGGGTTACCGACCAGCCCCAGCATTTT. This gives the protein CASSVFPPRVTDQPQHF.

This sequence joins TRBV5-1 and TRBJ2-3, with TRBD2 matching over 8 bases. The V gene's germline CDR1 is SGHRS and CDR2 YFSETQ. The junction had 7 bases not matched to a gene; V was cut back by 1 base and J by 6 bases. CDR3 length: 15 amino acids. CDR3 loop: CASSLRAGAPDTQYF. CDR3 nucleotide sequence: TGCGCCAGCAGCTTGAGAGCGGGAGCTCCCGATACGCAGTATTTT.

This chain uses TRBV5-5 with TRBJ2-7; 7 nucleotides line up with TRBD2. Germline loops: CDR1 SGHKS, CDR2 YYEKEE (reference sequence). The ends lost 0 bases at V and 3 bases at J; junction bases unmatched: 3. The CDR3 consists of 14 residues. Here the CDR3 reads CASSLGGEGYEQYF. CDR3 sequence (DNA): TGTGCCAGCAGCTTGGGAGGGGAGGGCTACGAGCAGTACTTC.

This clone turned up a few times. The rearrangement joins TRBV20-1 to TRBJ1-4; no reliable D call. The V gene lost 3 bases and the J gene lost 10 bases, with 9 bases spanning the gap. The CDR3 has 11 residues. In germline, CDR1 is DFQATT, CDR2 SNEGSKA (reference sequence). The CDR3 bases are TGCAGTGCTAGGAACCTGGGAAAACTGTTTTTT. It codes for CSARNLGKLFF.

The gene calls are TRBV7-9 and TRBJ2-1, with 9 bases lining up with TRBD1. This CDR3 has 16 residues. J lost 7 bases, V lost 3 bases, and 10 bases had no gene match. Germline V gene sequence: CDR1 SEHNR, CDR2 FQNEAQ (reference sequence). The CDR3 sequence: CASSFTGTGRKNEQFF. Written as DNA, the CDR3 is TGTGCCAGCAGCTTCACCGGGACAGGGAGAAAAAATGAGCAGTTCTTC.

This chain connects TRBV4-2 to TRBJ2-2, with TRBD2 identical over 12 bases. Trimming at V came to 2 bases and at J to 5 bases, leaving 6 bases not matched to a gene. CDR1 is LGHNA and CDR2 is YNFKEQ in the germline V gene. The CDR3 covers 17 residues. CDR3 nucleotides: TGTGCCAGCAGCCAACTTCTAGCGGGAGGGGGTACCGGGGAGCTGTTTTTT. Amino acids: CASSQLLAGGGTGELFF.

The rearrangement joins TRBV7-2 to TRBJ2-3, with D possibly being TRBD2 (6 bases). Germline V gene lookup returns CDR1 SGHTA and CDR2 FQGNSA. The CDR3 consists of 15 residues. V was shortened by 5 bases and J by 6 bases, with 18 bases between the two germline ends. CDR3 nucleotides: TGTGCCAGCAGCCCTATGATAGCGGTGAGGGATACGCAGTATTTT. Translated, it gives CASSPMIAVRDTQYF.

This sequence joins TRBV4-2 and TRBJ1-5, with TRBD1 matching over 7 bases. V lost 0 bases, J lost 6 bases, and 11 bases stayed unmatched. This CDR3 has 17 residues. The germline V gene encodes CDR1 LGHNA and CDR2 YNFKEQ. The CDR3 here is CASSQELSVQGLQPQHF. The CDR3 DNA is TGTGCCAGCAGCCAAGAATTGTCGGTACAGGGGCTTCAGCCCCAGCATTTT.

This clone was seen only once. The chain joins TRBV10-3 to TRBJ2-2; tentatively, D is TRBD2 (6 bases). This CDR3 is built from 15 residues. CDR1 and CDR2 from the germline V gene are ENHRY and SYGVKD. V was trimmed by 4 bases and J by 1 base, leaving 10 bases between them. CDR3 coding DNA: TGTGCCATCAGTGCTCGGCGGGAGAACACCGGGGAGCTGTTTTTT. Translated, it gives CAISARRENTGELFF.

Note on this clone: The same CDR3 also results from other DNA sequences found in this sample. This chain uses TRBV29-1 with TRBJ2-3, with TRBD2 matching 10 bases. CDR3 length equals 15 residues. Germline V gene data show CDR1 as SQVTM and CDR2 as ANQGSEA. V shed 2 bases and J 3 bases; nucleotides not matched to a gene: 5. In nucleotides, the CDR3 is TGCAGCGTTGAAAGGTTAGCGGGAGGAACAGATACGCAGTATTTT. Translated, it gives CSVERLAGGTDTQYF.

This clone has only one observation. The genes are TRBV6-4 and TRBJ2-1; D is possibly TRBD2 (5 bases). Germline loops: CDR1 MRHNA, CDR2 SNTAGT. Between the trimmed V and J ends, which lost 3 bases and 0 bases, there was a span of 15 bases. This CDR3 is 17 amino acids long. The CDR3 here is CASSESLYAGSYNEQFF. The DNA for the CDR3 is TGTGCCAGCAGTGAGTCCCTATATGCGGGCTCCTACAATGAGCAGTTCTTC.

This chain connects TRBV29-1 to TRBJ1-2, with D possibly being TRBD1 (5 bases). Looked up from germline, CDR1 is SQVTM and CDR2 is ANQGSEA. CDR3 length: 12 residues. The ends were cut back, 8 bases at V and 3 bases at J, with 13 bases in the middle. The CDR3 here is CSYSGGYYGYTF. DNA for the CDR3: TGCAGCTACTCGGGGGGTTACTATGGCTACACCTTC.

About this clone itself: The sample carries other DNA sequences with the same CDR3. This chain joins TRBV7-3 and TRBJ1-1; D gene uncertain. Germline V CDR1 and CDR2: SGHTA, FQGTGA. CDR3 length: 13 residues. V lost 3 bases and J 3 bases, leaving 8 bases between the germline ends. The DNA for the CDR3 is TGTGCCAGCAGCTTCGGACGGGACACTGAAGCTTTCTTT. Its protein product is CASSFGRDTEAFF.